A selection of T cell receptor beta chains follows, all from one sample in a study of human T cells and chemical hapten exposure. TCRdb re-called the RACE reads with MiXCR, one entry per CDR3 protein. The sample shows under 65,000 distinct CDR3 sequences, around 9.3% of them seen only once. The sample was whole blood, taken in connection with sensitization to the hapten diphenylcyclopropenone (DPC). Source of these receptors: a woman aged 50 to 60 with alopecia areata. Some clones in this sample may be carry-over from other donors' samples. Both conserved end residues are part of each CDR3. A D gene is named only where the DNA matches it firmly. Clone size, where shown, is once, few, many, or a class for clones that have expanded.

J	D	size	V	CDR3	DNA
TRBJ2-5	.	once	TRBV18	CASSPKDREETQYF	TGTGCCAGCTCACCAAAGGACAGAGAAGAGACCCAGTACTTC
TRBJ2-7	TRBD2	few	TRBV29-1	CSVDGGDLLHEQYF	TGCAGCGTTGATGGGGGGGACCTACTACACGAGCAGTACTTC
TRBJ2-7	.	many	TRBV5-1	CASSLGSANSYEQYF	TGCGCCAGCAGCTTGGGTTCGGCGAACTCCTACGAGCAGTACTTC
TRBJ2-1	TRBD2	many	TRBV29-1	CSVEVGGSPFF	TGCAGCGTTGAAGTCGGCGGGAGCCCGTTCTTC
TRBJ2-7	TRBD2	many	TRBV18	CASSAGGPYEQYF	TGTGCCAGCTCAGCGGGGGGACCCTACGAGCAGTACTTC
TRBJ2-3	.	many	TRBV29-1	CSVQGSTSTDTQYF	TGCAGCGTTCAGGGATCTACTAGCACAGATACGCAGTATTTT
TRBJ2-7	TRBD2	.	TRBV7-2	CASSLGSTSGGAYEQYF	TGTGCCAGCAGCCTCGGCTCGACTAGCGGGGGCGCCTACGAGCAGTACTTC
TRBJ1-1	.	many	TRBV12-3/TRBV12-4	CASSLTGGAYSTEAFF	TGTGCCAGCAGTTTAACGGGGGGCGCATATTCCACTGAAGCTTTCTTT
TRBJ1-5	.	many	TRBV7-8	CASSLQGSSQPQHF	TGTGCCAGCAGCTTGCAGGGGTCTAGTCAGCCCCAGCATTTT
TRBJ1-3	.	many	TRBV7-2	CASNPGPKAGNTIYF	TGTGCCAGCAACCCGGGCCCCAAGGCTGGAAACACCATATATTTT
TRBJ2-5	.	once	TRBV10-3	CAISVRGLQETQYF	TGTGCCATCAGTGTGCGGGGACTCCAAGAGACCCAGTACTTC
TRBJ2-1	.	few	TRBV7-5	CISVSEASREQGKAIYNEQFF	.
TRBJ1-2	.	.	TRBV15	CATSTKGKLDGYTF	TGTGCCACCAGCACCAAGGGGAAACTCGATGGCTACACCTTC
TRBJ1-2	.	.	TRBV20-1	CSANSNGYTF	TGCAGTGCTAACAGTAATGGCTACACCTTC
TRBJ2-6	.	many	TRBV7-9	CASSPRPSTSGANVLTF	TGTGCCAGCAGTCCTAGACCCTCCACCTCTGGGGCCAACGTCCTGACTTTC
TRBJ2-7	.	few	TRBV10-3	CAISGGRNNLYEQYF	TGTGCCATCAGTGGGGGCCGGAACAACCTTTACGAGCAGTACTTC
TRBJ1-1	.	many	TRBV3-1	CASSLLVTTEAFF	TGTGCCAGCAGCCTCCTCGTTACCACTGAAGCTTTCTTT
TRBJ2-2	.	.	TRBV11-2	CASSPPRRAMNTGELFF	TGTGCCAGCAGCCCACCCCGCCGAGCTATGAACACCGGGGAGCTGTTTTTT
TRBJ1-1	.	.	TRBV7-2	CASSFSENTEAFF	TGTGCCAGCAGCTTTTCAGAAAACACTGAAGCTTTCTTT
TRBJ2-1	TRBD1	many	TRBV7-6	CASSSGTGGPNEQFF	TGTGCCAGCAGCTCCGGGACAGGGGGACCGAATGAGCAGTTCTTC
TRBJ2-7	TRBD2	many	TRBV6-2/TRBV6-3	CASTFSTSGTSYEQYF	TGTGCCAGCACATTTTCGACTAGCGGGACGAGTTACGAGCAGTACTTC
TRBJ2-2	.	.	TRBV9	CASSVASGQNTGELFF	TGTGCCAGCAGCGTAGCGAGCGGGCAGAACACCGGGGAGCTGTTTTTT
TRBJ2-7	.	.	TRBV20-1	CSAGGGLEQYF	TGCAGTGCTGGTGGGGGGTTAGAGCAGTACTTC
TRBJ1-5	TRBD1	medium-sized	TRBV6-6	CASSNTGTGELVPQHF	TGTGCCAGCAGCAACACCGGGACAGGGGAATTAGTTCCCCAGCATTTT
TRBJ1-5	.	many	TRBV10-2	CASSEGARQPQHF	TGCGCCAGCAGTGAGGGGGCAAGGCAGCCCCAGCATTTT
TRBJ1-1	TRBD1	many	TRBV12-3/TRBV12-4	CASSFQGVSAEAFF	TGTGCCAGCAGTTTTCAGGGGGTTTCGGCTGAAGCTTTCTTT
TRBJ2-1	TRBD2	medium-sized	TRBV27	CASSPPAGSSYNEQFF	TGTGCCAGCAGTCCCCCAGCGGGAAGCTCCTACAATGAGCAGTTCTTC
TRBJ2-1	.	.	TRBV20-1	CSASDNNPKFIDEQFF	TGCAGTGCTAGTGATAACAACCCGAAATTCATCGATGAGCAGTTCTTC
TRBJ2-1	TRBD1	few	TRBV6-2/TRBV6-3	CASSYSSTGGLLTYNEQFF	TGTGCCAGCAGTTACTCGTCGACAGGGGGTCTGCTAACTTACAATGAGCAGTTCTTC
TRBJ2-6	.	many	TRBV29-1	CSVDLGANVLTF	TGCAGCGTTGACCTTGGGGCCAACGTCCTGACTTTC
TRBJ1-1	.	.	TRBV7-2	CASSLVGVEAFF	TGTGCCAGCAGCTTAGTCGGGGTTGAAGCTTTCTTT
TRBJ1-1	TRBD1	.	TRBV6-1	CASRPRPGQGGSAFF	TGTGCCAGCAGACCCAGACCGGGACAGGGCGGATCAGCTTTCTTT
TRBJ2-3	.	many	TRBV9	CASSVGSDTQYF	TGTGCCAGCAGCGTGGGTTCAGATACGCAGTATTTT
TRBJ2-1	.	many	TRBV2	CASRTDHYNEQFF	TGTGCCAGCAGGACTGACCACTACAATGAGCAGTTCTTC
TRBJ1-5	.	many	TRBV6-1	CASSGQGFSNQPQHF	TGTGCCAGCAGTGGCCAGGGGTTTAGCAATCAGCCCCAGCATTTT
TRBJ1-1	TRBD1	many	TRBV28	CASYEGAVREAFF	TGTGCCAGCTATGAGGGGGCAGTCCGAGAAGCTTTCTTT
TRBJ2-1	.	many	TRBV20-1	CSARDGGAGSYNEQFF	TGCAGTGCTAGAGATGGTGGGGCGGGCTCCTACAATGAGCAGTTCTTC
TRBJ2-1	TRBD1	few	TRBV7-2	CASSTPGTANEQFF	TGTGCCAGCAGCACTCCCGGGACAGCCAATGAGCAGTTCTTC
TRBJ1-2	.	.	TRBV4-1	CASSQQADNYGYTF	TGTGCCAGCAGCCAACAAGCCGATAACTATGGCTACACCTTC
TRBJ1-4	TRBD1	.	TRBV28	CASSSGGGNEKLFF	TGTGCCAGCAGTTCAGGGGGCGGTAATGAAAAACTGTTTTTT
TRBJ1-1	.	.	TRBV29-1	CSVARAMNTEAFF	TGCAGCGTTGCGAGGGCCATGAACACTGAAGCTTTCTTT
TRBJ1-1	.	few	TRBV25-1	CASSVYRGPATEAFF	TGTGCCAGCAGTGTTTACCGGGGCCCTGCCACTGAAGCTTTCTTT
TRBJ2-1	TRBD2	many	TRBV20-1	CSAREAGRYNEQFF	TGCAGTGCTAGGGAAGCGGGACGTTACAATGAGCAGTTCTTC
TRBJ2-3	TRBD2	.	TRBV5-1	CASSWLAGGTPSTDTQYF	TGCGCCAGCAGCTGGCTAGCGGGAGGCACTCCTAGCACAGATACGCAGTATTTT
TRBJ2-6	.	many	TRBV5-1	CASSLEGSGANVLTF	TGCGCCAGCAGCTTGGAGGGGTCTGGGGCCAACGTCCTGACTTTC
TRBJ2-5	.	many	TRBV10-2	CASSEFSSRQTQYF	TGCGCCAGCAGTGAGTTCTCTAGTAGGCAGACCCAGTACTTC
TRBJ2-1	.	many	TRBV7-2	CASSLLDSTEQFF	TGTGCCAGCAGCTTACTTGATTCCACCGAGCAGTTCTTC
TRBJ1-1	.	few	TRBV25-1	CASRGSSNTEAFF	TGTGCCAGCAGGGGCTCTTCGAACACTGAAGCTTTCTTT
TRBJ2-1	TRBD2	many	TRBV7-9	CASSPIPGGRKYNEQFF	TGTGCCAGCAGCCCCATTCCCGGCGGGAGAAAATACAATGAGCAGTTCTTC
TRBJ1-6	TRBD1	many	TRBV18	CASSRLDSRWTGGDNSPLHF	TGTGCCAGCTCACGACTAGACTCCCGGTGGACAGGGGGCGATAATTCACCCCTCCACTTT
TRBJ1-1	.	few	TRBV29-1	CSVLVNTEAFF	TGCAGCGTGCTGGTGAACACTGAAGCTTTCTTT
TRBJ2-3	.	many	TRBV24-1	CATSDPATGTDTQYF	TGTGCCACCAGTGATCCCGCGACAGGCACAGATACGCAGTATTTT
TRBJ2-1	.	few	TRBV7-6	CASSPGHFYNEQFF	TGTGCCAGCAGCCCGGGACACTTTTACAATGAGCAGTTCTTC